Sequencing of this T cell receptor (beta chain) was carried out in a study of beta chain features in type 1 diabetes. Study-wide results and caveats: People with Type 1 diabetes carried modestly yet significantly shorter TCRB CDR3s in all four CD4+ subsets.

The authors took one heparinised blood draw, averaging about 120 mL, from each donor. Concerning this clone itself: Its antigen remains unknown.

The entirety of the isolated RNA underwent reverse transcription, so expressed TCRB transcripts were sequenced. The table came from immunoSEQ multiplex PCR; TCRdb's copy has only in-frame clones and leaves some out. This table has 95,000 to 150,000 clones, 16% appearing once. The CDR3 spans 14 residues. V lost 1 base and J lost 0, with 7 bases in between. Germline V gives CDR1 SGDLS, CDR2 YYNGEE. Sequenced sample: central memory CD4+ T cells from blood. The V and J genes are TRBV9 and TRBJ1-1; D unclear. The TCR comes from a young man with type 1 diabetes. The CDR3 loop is CASSVRELNTEAFF. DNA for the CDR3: TGTGCCAGCAGCGTAAGGGAGTTGAACACTGAAGCTTTCTTT.